The 30 T cell receptor beta chains below were found in one sample sequenced in a study of blood T cell repertoires in COVID-19. The protocol was immunoSEQ multiplex PCR, while the TCRdb copy is restricted to in-frame clones and leaves out a portion. The table lists about 400,000 clones, more than 80% of them singletons. The sample taken for sequencing was peripheral blood. Receptors originate from a man between 40 and 49 years old with acute or convalescent COVID-19.

The chain has TRBV5-1 and TRBJ2-5, with D possibly TRBD2 on 7 matching bases. V was clipped by 4 bases and J by 5 bases, with 18 bases between them. From germline, CDR1 is SGHRS and CDR2 YFSETQ. This CDR3 region has 15 residues. In nucleotides, the CDR3 is TGCGCCAGCAGCCCGGAGGGGGGGCAGTGGGAGACCCAGTACTTC. The encoded protein is CASSPEGGQWETQYF.

V is TRBV4-1 and J is TRBJ1-4, with D hard to call. The CDR3 has 14 amino acids. V lost 3 bases and J lost 7, with 12 bases in between. CDR1 is MGHRA, CDR2 YSYEKL, per germline. The CDR3, as DNA: TGCGCCAGCAGCCACAGACCGGGTGGTGAAAAACTGTTTTTT. Translating it yields CASSHRPGGEKLFF.

The genes are TRBV7-9 and TRBJ2-3; TRBD2 agrees at 11 bases. From germline, CDR1 is SEHNR and CDR2 FQNEAQ (reference sequence). The CDR3 has 16 amino acids. V lost 1 base to trimming and J lost 7 bases; unmatched junction nucleotides: 7. The CDR3 protein is CASSLETSGVGYTQYF. CDR3 nucleotides: TGTGCCAGCAGCTTAGAGACTAGCGGGGTCGGGTATACGCAGTATTTT.

The rearrangement joins TRBV27 to TRBJ1-1; maybe TRBD1 (5 bases). Germline lookup yields CDR1 MNHEY and CDR2 SMNVEV (reference sequence). Between the trimmed V and J ends, which lost 5 bases and 2 bases, there was a span of 12 bases. CDR3 length: 14 amino acids. The CDR3 spells CASSLIDRNTEAFF. CDR3 nucleotide sequence: TGTGCCAGCAGTCTGATCGACAGAAACACTGAAGCTTTCTTT.

This chain connects TRBV9 to TRBJ2-7, with D possibly being TRBD2 (5 bases). Trimming took off 0 bases at V and 0 bases at J, with 16 bases between the two ends. Germline V gene sequence: CDR1 SGDLS, CDR2 YYNGEE. This CDR3 contains 17 residues. The CDR3 DNA is TGTGCCAGCAGCGTAGAGGCCGACTATGGGCCCTCCTACGAGCAGTACTTC. This encodes CASSVEADYGPSYEQYF. The full variable domain, its missing parts supplied by reference TRBV9 and TRBJ2-7, is DSGVTQTPKHLITATGQRVTLRCSPRSGDLSVYWYQQSLDQGLQFLIQYYNGEERAKGNILERFSAQQFPDLHSELNLSSLELGDSALYFCASSVEADYGPSYEQYFGPGTRLTVT.

The chain joins TRBV5-4 to TRBJ1-5; D perhaps matches TRBD1 (6 bases). CDR1 is SGHNT, CDR2 YYREEE, per germline (reference sequence). V lost 4 bases, J lost 6 bases, and 17 bases lay in between. The CDR3 sequence is 15 residues long. CDR3 sequence reads: CASSQQLDRPQPQHF. The DNA of the CDR3 is TGTGCCAGCAGCCAACAGTTGGACAGACCTCAGCCCCAGCATTTT. Full variable domain (rest looked up from reference TRBV5-4 and TRBJ1-5): ETGVTQSPTHLIKTRGQQVTLRCSSQSGHNTVSWYQQALGQGPQFIFQYYREEENGRGNFPPRFSGLQFPNYSSELNVNALELDDSALYLCASSQQLDRPQPQHFGDGTRLSIL.

V is TRBV7-2 and J is TRBJ1-2; 7 bases line up with TRBD1. This CDR3 contains 15 residues. Germline V gives CDR1 SGHTA, CDR2 FQGNSA. Trimming took 5 bases from V and 5 from J; bases not matched to a gene: 11. This CDR3 reads CASSAYPGQSYGYTF. In nucleotides, the CDR3 is TGTGCCAGCAGCGCTTATCCGGGACAGTCTTATGGCTACACCTTC. Full variable domain (missing parts from reference TRBV7-2 and TRBJ1-2): GAGVSQSPSNKVTEKGKDVELRCDPISGHTALYWYRQSLGQGLEFLIYFQGNSAPDKSGLPSDRFSAERTGGSVSTLTIQRTQQEDSAVYLCASSAYPGQSYGYTFGSGTRLTVV.

As DNA, the CDR3 is TGTGCCTGGAGTATAACACAACCCGCCGAGCAGTACTTC. Its protein is CAWSITQPAEQYF. The rearrangement uses TRBV30 and TRBJ2-7, with unresolved D. The CDR3 runs to 13 residues. Germline CDR1 GTSNPN, CDR2 SVGIG (reference sequence). Trimming shortened V by 2 bases and J by 6 bases, and 14 bases separated the two germline ends.

CDR3 protein: CASSVEPGGQPQHF. DNA of the CDR3: TGTGCCAGCAGCGTCGAACCAGGGGGGCAGCCCCAGCATTTT. The rearrangement links TRBV9 to TRBJ1-5; 7 nucleotides align to TRBD1. Germline V gene data show CDR1 as SGDLS and CDR2 as YYNGEE. CDR3 length: 14 residues. After removal of 2 bases from V and 7 bases from J, the junction contained 6 bases not matched to a gene. The variable domain in full, with the rest retrieved from reference TRBV9 and TRBJ1-5, is DSGVTQTPKHLITATGQRVTLRCSPRSGDLSVYWYQQSLDQGLQFLIQYYNGEERAKGNILERFSAQQFPDLHSELNLSSLELGDSALYFCASSVEPGGQPQHFGDGTRLSIL.

The CDR3 nucleotides are TGTGCCAGCAGCGGTCTTAACGAGCAGTACTTC. Translating gives CASSGLNEQYF. The rearrangement uses TRBV12-3 or TRBV12-4 and TRBJ2-7, with unresolved D. The CDR3 is 11 amino acids. V lost 6 bases and J 5 bases, leaving 8 bases between the germline ends.

This rearrangement joins TRBV28 to TRBJ2-1, with 7 positions matching TRBD1. The V segment lost 5 bases and the J segment 1 base; nucleotides outside the gene matches: 11. Germline V gene lookup returns CDR1 MDHEN and CDR2 SYDVKM. The CDR3 has 17 amino acids. CDR3 bases: TGTGCCAGCAGTCGATCGGACAGGCCTCTTTCCTACAATGAGCAGTTCTTC. Protein: CASSRSDRPLSYNEQFF.

The chain uses TRBV6-2 or TRBV6-3 and TRBJ2-7; weak D call: TRBD1 (6 bases). V shed 5 bases and J shed 2 bases, with 16 bases lying between them. CDR3 size: 15 residues. From germline, CDR1 is MNHEY and CDR2 SVGEGT. The CDR3 loop reads CASSTQDRPPYEQYF. The CDR3 region has the DNA TGTGCCAGCAGTACTCAGGACAGACCCCCCTACGAGCAGTACTTC.

The chain links TRBV29-1 to TRBJ2-7, with 8 positions matching TRBD2. This CDR3 region has 13 residues. With 7 bases clipped from V and 2 bases from J, the junction kept 7 bases outside the gene matches. From germline, CDR1 is SQVTM and CDR2 ANQGSEA. The CDR3 is CSANERETYEQYF. In DNA form, the CDR3 reads TGCAGCGCGAACGAGCGGGAGACCTACGAGCAGTACTTC.

The J gene is TRBJ1-1, the V gene TRBV6-5; D unclear. The CDR3 covers 13 residues. V lost 3 bases, J lost 11 bases, and 16 bases lay in between. The germline V gene has CDR1 MNHEY and CDR2 SVGAGI. For the CDR3, the DNA is TGTGCCAGCAGTTATGGCGGGCTCATGGGGGCTTTCTTT. This encodes CASSYGGLMGAFF.

This clone was detected once. This chain joins TRBV2 and TRBJ1-6; tentatively, D is TRBD1 (5 bases). This CDR3 comprises 17 residues. Trimming removed 4 bases from V and 2 bases from J, with 15 bases in between. CDR1 is SNHLY, CDR2 FYNNEI, per germline. The CDR3 region is CASSARQFNPYNSPLHF. CDR3 DNA sequence: TGTGCCAGCAGTGCGAGACAGTTCAACCCCTATAATTCACCCCTCCACTTT.

On this clone itself: The same CDR3 arises from other DNA sequences in this sample as well. The rearrangement links TRBV29-1 to TRBJ1-4, with D tentatively TRBD1 (6 bases). Between the trimmed V and J ends, which lost 4 bases and 8 bases, there was a span of 11 bases. The CDR3 sequence is 12 residues long. Germline loops: CDR1 SQVTM, CDR2 ANQGSEA. The CDR3 region has the DNA TGCAGCGTTGGACAAGGGGGAGAAAAACTGTTTTTT. As protein: CSVGQGGEKLFF.

This chain connects TRBV11-2 to TRBJ2-7, with D unresolved. The CDR3 totals 15 residues. V was shortened by 0 bases and J by 7 bases, with 16 bases between the two germline ends. Germline V gene data show CDR1 as SGHAT and CDR2 as FQNNGV. The CDR3 is CASSLDHWAEREQYF. For the CDR3, the DNA is TGTGCCAGCAGCTTAGATCATTGGGCCGAAAGGGAGCAGTACTTC.

V gene TRBV7-9 combines with J gene TRBJ2-3, with 9 bases that match TRBD1. V was clipped by 2 bases and J by 1 base; unmatched bases: 1. CDR1 is SEHNR and CDR2 is FQNEAQ in the germline V gene (reference sequence). CDR3 length: 15 residues. The CDR3 spells CASSLTGGRTDTQYF. For the CDR3, the DNA is TGTGCCAGCAGCTTAACAGGGGGCCGCACAGATACGCAGTATTTT.

This clone was counted once. The V gene is TRBV18, the J gene TRBJ2-3, with 7 nucleotides matching TRBD1. With 6 bases clipped from V and 1 base from J, the junction kept 7 bases outside the gene matches. The CDR3 is 15 residues long. Germline CDR1 and CDR2: KGHSH and LQKENI. As DNA, the CDR3 is TGTGCCAGCTCGGAAAGACAGGGAGGCACAGATACGCAGTATTTT. Translating gives CASSERQGGTDTQYF.

The chain links TRBV7-2 to TRBJ2-5; 9 bases are shared with TRBD1. The CDR3 has 14 amino acids. The V gene's germline CDR1 is SGHTA and CDR2 FQGNSA. Unmatched junction bases numbered 2, after V lost 4 bases and J lost 2 bases. CDR3 DNA: TGTGCCAGCAGCTCGGGACAGGGACAAGAGACCCAGTACTTC. Encoded protein: CASSSGQGQETQYF.

The rearrangement joins TRBV28 to TRBJ2-2, with 15 positions matching TRBD2. CDR3 length equals 18 residues. The V and J ends lost 5 bases and 1 base, in that order; junction bases with no gene match: 5. Germline V gene lookup returns CDR1 MDHEN and CDR2 SYDVKM. The CDR3 region has the DNA TGTGCCAGCAGTAGCCGGGGACTAGCGGGGGGGAACACCGGGGAGCTGTTTTTT. It encodes CASSSRGLAGGNTGELFF.

This chain connects TRBV2 to TRBJ2-1; TRBD2 aligns across 8 bases. CDR1 and CDR2 (germline): SNHLY, FYNNEI. This CDR3 region has 14 residues. Trimming at V came to 7 bases and at J to 8 bases, leaving 10 bases not matched to a gene. The CDR3 loop reads CASTIGLAGDEQFF. As DNA, the CDR3 is TGTGCCAGCACAATTGGACTAGCTGGCGATGAGCAGTTCTTC.

J is TRBJ1-5 and V is TRBV3-1 (or the pseudogene TRBV3-2); 7 nucleotides align to TRBD1. Trimming at V came to 5 bases and at J to 5 bases, leaving 6 bases not matched to a gene. The CDR3 has 14 amino acids. The germline V gene has CDR1 LGHDT and CDR2 YNNKEL (reference sequence). As DNA, the CDR3 is TGTGCCAGCAGCTACGGACAGGTTGATCAGCCCCAGCATTTT. Protein product: CASSYGQVDQPQHF.

The chain couples TRBV7-2 to TRBJ1-2; D uncertain. This CDR3 is 13 amino acids long. Germline V gene data show CDR1 as SGHTA and CDR2 as FQGNSA. V was clipped by 1 base and J by 8 bases, with 11 bases between them. This CDR3 is CASSLETNGGYTF. As DNA, the CDR3 is TGTGCCAGCAGCTTAGAGACGAACGGGGGCTACACCTTC.

The chain combines TRBV9 with TRBJ2-7, with D hard to call. Germline CDR1 reads SGDLS; CDR2 reads YYNGEE. Trimming cost V 0 bases and J 1 base, with 8 bases left between them. This CDR3 comprises 14 residues. The CDR3 loop is CASSVGMSSYEQYF. In DNA form, the CDR3 reads TGTGCCAGCAGCGTAGGAATGAGTTCCTACGAGCAGTACTTC.

This clone has only one observation. The chain recombines TRBV6-5 with TRBJ2-5, with 11 nucleotides matching TRBD1. The V and J ends lost 2 bases and 5 bases, in that order; junction bases with no gene match: 1. The CDR3 loop spans 14 amino acids. CDR1 is MNHEY, CDR2 SVGAGI, per germline. The CDR3 DNA reads as TGTGCCAGCAGTTACAGGACAGGGGGCGAGACCCAGTACTTC. Translated: CASSYRTGGETQYF.

V and J are TRBV27 and TRBJ2-7, with 7 bases lining up with TRBD2. The CDR3 runs 14 residues. Germline V lookup: CDR1 MNHEY, CDR2 SMNVEV (reference sequence). J was trimmed by 3 bases and V by 2 bases; bases with no gene match: 4. CDR3 DNA: TGTGCCAGCAGTTTAGGGGGGGAGAACTACGAGCAGTACTTC. This codes for CASSLGGENYEQYF.

The rearrangement links TRBV4-1 to TRBJ2-5; no firm D call. Germline V gene lookup returns CDR1 MGHRA and CDR2 YSYEKL. This CDR3 comprises 14 residues. Trimming pared 5 bases from V and 4 bases from J, leaving 14 bases between. The CDR3 DNA reads as TGCGCCAGCAGCGAATATAATCCGGGAGAGACCCAGTACTTC. It yields the protein CASSEYNPGETQYF.

This clone appeared a single time. The rearrangement uses TRBV4-1 and TRBJ1-2; maybe TRBD1 (5 bases). V was trimmed by 6 bases and J by 4 bases, leaving 18 bases between them. This CDR3 has 15 residues. The germline gives CDR1 MGHRA, CDR2 YSYEKL. The CDR3: CASRSVGQGFYGYTF. The CDR3 region has the DNA TGCGCCAGCAGATCTGTCGGGCAGGGATTCTATGGCTACACCTTC.

The V gene is TRBV27, the J gene TRBJ1-6; TRBD1 aligns across 7 bases. V lost 8 bases and J lost 8; bases outside the gene matches: 6. Germline loops: CDR1 MNHEY, CDR2 SMNVEV (reference sequence). The CDR3 spans 13 residues. The CDR3 DNA reads as TGTGCCAGCGGGACAGCGGGTGATTCACCCCTCCACTTT. This sequence encodes CASGTAGDSPLHF.